Following are 3 T cell receptor beta chains from one sample sequenced in a study of cytomegalovirus exposure and HLA in healthy donors. Researchers ran the PCR with 60 Vbeta and 13 Jbeta primers. TCRdb keeps only in-frame clones here, not all; method: immunoSEQ multiplex PCR. The sample contains fewer than 200,000 clones, more than 75% of which appear only once. Input material: PBMCs. The receptors originated from a girl aged 10 to 17 in good health and CMV-seropositive.

The chain uses TRBV30 and TRBJ1-1; D ambiguous. CDR1 GTSNPN and CDR2 SVGIG come from the germline V gene (reference sequence). Trimming pared 0 bases from V and 4 bases from J, leaving 12 bases between. The CDR3 is 14 residues long. DNA for the CDR3: TGTGCCTGGAGTGTACTCAAGTCTCCCACTGAAGCTTTCTTT. Protein: CAWSVLKSPTEAFF.

J is TRBJ2-1 and V is TRBV11-2; 14 positions agree with TRBD2. Germline V lookup: CDR1 SGHAT, CDR2 FQNNGV. The CDR3 is 16 residues long. After removal of 5 bases from V and 8 bases from J, the junction contained 8 bases not matched to a gene. CDR3 protein: CASSGWTSGGLDEQFF. The CDR3 nucleotides read TGTGCCAGCAGCGGGTGGACTAGCGGGGGGTTAGATGAGCAGTTCTTC.

The chain has TRBV9 and TRBJ1-3, with D maybe TRBD1 (5 bases). Germline V gene sequence: CDR1 SGDLS, CDR2 YYNGEE. Trimming took 0 bases from V and 5 from J, leaving 21 bases between them. The CDR3 length is 18 residues. The CDR3 reads CASSVGEGGALARNTIYF. The CDR3 nucleotides are TGTGCCAGCAGCGTAGGGGAAGGAGGGGCGCTGGCTAGAAACACCATATATTTT.